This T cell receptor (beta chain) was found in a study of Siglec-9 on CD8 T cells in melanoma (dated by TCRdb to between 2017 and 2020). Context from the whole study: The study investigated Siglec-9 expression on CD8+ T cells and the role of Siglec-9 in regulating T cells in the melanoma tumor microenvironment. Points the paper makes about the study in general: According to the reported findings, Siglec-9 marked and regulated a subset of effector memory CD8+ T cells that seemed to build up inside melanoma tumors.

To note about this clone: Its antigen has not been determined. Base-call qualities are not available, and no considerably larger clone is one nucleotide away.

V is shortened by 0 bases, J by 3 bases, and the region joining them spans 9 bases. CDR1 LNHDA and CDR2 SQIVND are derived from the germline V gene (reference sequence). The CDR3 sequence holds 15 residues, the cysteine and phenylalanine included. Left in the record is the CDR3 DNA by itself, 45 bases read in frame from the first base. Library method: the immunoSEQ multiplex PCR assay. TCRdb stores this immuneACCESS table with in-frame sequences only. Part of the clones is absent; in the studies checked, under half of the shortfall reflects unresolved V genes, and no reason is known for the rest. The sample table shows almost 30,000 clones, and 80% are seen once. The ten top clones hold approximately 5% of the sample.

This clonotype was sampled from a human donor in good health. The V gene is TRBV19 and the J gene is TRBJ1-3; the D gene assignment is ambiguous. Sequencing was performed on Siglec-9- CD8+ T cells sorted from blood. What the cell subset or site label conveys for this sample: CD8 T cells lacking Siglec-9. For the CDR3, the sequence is CASSIDPDDGNTIYF. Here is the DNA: TGTGCCAGTAGTATAGATCCGGACGATGGAAACACCATATATTTT.